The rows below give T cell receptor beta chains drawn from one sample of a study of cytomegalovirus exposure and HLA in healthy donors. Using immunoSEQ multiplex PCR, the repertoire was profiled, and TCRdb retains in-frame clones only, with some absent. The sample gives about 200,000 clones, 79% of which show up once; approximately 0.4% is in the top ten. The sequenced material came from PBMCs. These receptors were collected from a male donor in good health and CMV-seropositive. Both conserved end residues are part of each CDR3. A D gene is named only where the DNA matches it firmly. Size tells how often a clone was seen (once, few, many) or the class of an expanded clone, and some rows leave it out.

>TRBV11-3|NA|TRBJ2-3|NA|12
CASAGKTDTQYF
TGTGCCAGCGCGGGGAAGACAGATACGCAGTATTTT
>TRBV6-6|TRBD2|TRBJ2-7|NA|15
CASSYGREKPYEQYF
TGTGCCAGCAGTTACGGGAGGGAAAAACCCTACGAGCAGTACTTC
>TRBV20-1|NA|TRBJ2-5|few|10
CSATRETQYF
TGCAGTGCTACCCGGGAGACCCAGTACTTC
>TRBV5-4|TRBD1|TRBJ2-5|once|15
CASSLPGQGSKTQYF
TGTGCCAGCAGCTTGCCCGGACAGGGCTCGAAGACCCAGTACTTC
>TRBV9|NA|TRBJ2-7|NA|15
CASSVGSGSPYEQYF
TGTGCCAGCAGCGTAGGATCCGGGAGTCCCTACGAGCAGTACTTC
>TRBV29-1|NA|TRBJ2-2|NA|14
CSVGLLTNTGELFF
TGCAGCGTTGGACTCCTCACGAACACCGGGGAGCTGTTTTTT
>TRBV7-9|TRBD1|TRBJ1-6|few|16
CASSLGGFRDRGPLHF
TGTGCCAGCAGCTTAGGGGGATTCCGGGACAGGGGACCCCTCCACTTT
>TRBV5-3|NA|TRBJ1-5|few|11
CARSSDQPQHF
TGTGCCAGAAGCTCCGATCAGCCCCAGCATTTT
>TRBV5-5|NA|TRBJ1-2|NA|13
CASTTAGGYGYTF
TGTGCCAGCACCACTGCGGGCGGCTATGGCTACACCTTC
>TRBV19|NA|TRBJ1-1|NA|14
CASSIRGIPHEAFF
TGTGCCAGTAGTATCCGAGGAATCCCCCATGAAGCTTTCTTT
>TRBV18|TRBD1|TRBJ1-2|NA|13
CASSSGQYYGYTF
TGTGCCAGCTCATCGGGACAGTACTATGGCTACACCTTC
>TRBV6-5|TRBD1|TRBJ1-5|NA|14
CASSTTGAMQPQHF
TGTGCCAGCAGTACCACAGGGGCGATGCAGCCCCAGCATTTT
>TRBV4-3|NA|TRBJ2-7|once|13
CASSQDLVGEQYF
TGCGCCAGCAGCCAAGATCTAGTGGGCGAGCAGTACTTC
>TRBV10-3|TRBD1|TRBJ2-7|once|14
CAISIGQGIDEQYF
TGTGCCATCAGTATTGGACAGGGGATCGACGAGCAGTACTTC
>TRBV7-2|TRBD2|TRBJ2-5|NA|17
CASSSRARLAPTGEQYF
TGTGCCAGCAGCTCTAGGGCCCGACTAGCGCCGACGGGGGAGCAGTACTTC
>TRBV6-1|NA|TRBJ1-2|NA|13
CASILGGAGGYTF
TGTGCCAGCATCCTAGGGGGGGCGGGGGGCTACACCTTC
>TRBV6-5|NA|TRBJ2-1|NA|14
CASSYRNRANEQFF
TGTGCCAGCAGTTACCGGAACAGGGCCAATGAGCAGTTCTTC
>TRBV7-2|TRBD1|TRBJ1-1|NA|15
CASSPMAGATGKAFF
TGTGCCAGCAGCCCAATGGCCGGGGCGACAGGGAAGGCTTTCTTT
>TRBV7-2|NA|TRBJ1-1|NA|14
CASLISRSNTEAFF
TGTGCCAGTTTAATCTCTAGGAGCAACACTGAAGCTTTCTTT
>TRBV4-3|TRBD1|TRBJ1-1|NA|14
CASSRGQQNTEAFF
TGCGCCAGCAGCCGGGGACAGCAGAACACTGAAGCTTTCTTT
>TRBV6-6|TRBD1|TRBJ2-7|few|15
CASSYSRRGYDEQYF
TGTGCCAGCAGTTACAGCCGCAGGGGGTATGACGAGCAGTACTTC
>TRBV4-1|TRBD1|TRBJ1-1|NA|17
CASSQETGTNLNTEAFF
TGCGCCAGCAGCCAAGAGACAGGGACGAACCTAAACACTGAAGCTTTCTTT
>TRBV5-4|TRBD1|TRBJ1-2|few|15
CASSPWTGTYEGYTF
TGTGCCAGCAGCCCATGGACAGGGACCTATGAGGGCTACACCTTC
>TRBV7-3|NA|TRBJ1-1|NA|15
CASSSVGGLNTEAFF
TGTGCCAGCAGCTCCGTAGGGGGACTGAACACTGAAGCTTTCTTT
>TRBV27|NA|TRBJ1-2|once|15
CASSLSSQAPYGYTF
TGTGCCAGCAGTTTATCTTCACAGGCTCCCTACGGCTACACCTTC
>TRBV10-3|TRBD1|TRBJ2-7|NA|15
CAISALQGAIYEQYF
TGTGCCATCAGCGCCCTACAGGGGGCGATTTACGAGCAGTACTTC
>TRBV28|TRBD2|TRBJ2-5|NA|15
CASSFGTSGPRTQYF
TGTGCCAGCAGTTTCGGGACTAGCGGGCCAAGGACCCAGTACTTC
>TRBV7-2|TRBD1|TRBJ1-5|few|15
CASSTRQGTPEPQHF
TGTGCCAGCAGCACACGACAGGGGACGCCGGAGCCCCAGCATTTT
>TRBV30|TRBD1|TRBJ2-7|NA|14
CAWSSGQGAGEQYF
TGTGCCTGGAGCTCCGGACAGGGGGCGGGGGAGCAGTACTTC
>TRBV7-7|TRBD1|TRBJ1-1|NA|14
CASSPDRAEPVYFF
TGTGCCAGCAGCCCCGACAGGGCGGAGCCGGTATATTTCTTT
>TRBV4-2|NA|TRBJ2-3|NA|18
CASSPLGDGGRSTDTQYF
TGTGCCAGCAGCCCCCTGGGGGACGGGGGACGGTCCACAGATACGCAGTATTTT
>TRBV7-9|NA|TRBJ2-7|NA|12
CASSRQAYEQYF
TGTGCCAGCAGCAGACAAGCCTACGAGCAGTACTTC